A single TCR beta chain is shown here with its context. Authors' data handling: Counts of nucleated cells, estimated from reference gene primer amplification, were obtained. The table came from immunoSEQ multiplex PCR; TCRdb's copy has only in-frame clones and leaves some out. Clone size and the V and J calls come from that table; the DNA yielded D and trimming. In the table there are roughly 250,000 clones, roughly 80% of which are singletons. Per germline, CDR1 MDHEN and CDR2 SYDVKM. Trimming shortened V by 3 bases and J by 1 base, and 16 bases separated the two germline ends. CDR3 length: 17 amino acids. These data belong to a study of blood T cell repertoires in COVID-19. On the study more broadly: T cells, B-cell-depleted T cells, or PBMCs provided the cDNA or gDNA that served as material.

The chain employs TRBV28 and TRBJ1-5; D may be TRBD1 (6 bases). This sequence originates from a woman aged 80 or over with acute or convalescent COVID-19. The sample comprised peripheral blood. The CDR3 DNA is TGTGCCAGCAGTTTCTTAAATTGGCAGGGGAGCAATCAGCCCCAGCATTTT. It specifies CASSFLNWQGSNQPQHF.